A single sample is the source of the 4 T cell receptor beta chains below, sequenced in a study of T cell repertoires in cytomegalovirus infection. TCRdb re-called the reads with MiXCR, one entry per CDR3 protein. The sample holds approximately 180,000 distinct CDR3 sequences, about a sixth seen once. Input material: CD8+ T cells from PBMCs. These TCRs come from a human donor in good health (CMV status not recorded). Some clones in this sample may be carry-over from other donors' samples.

This clonotype was observed a handful of times. The chain recombines TRBV28 with TRBJ1-3, with no clear D. From germline, CDR1 is MDHEN and CDR2 SYDVKM. The CDR3 covers 17 residues. Trimming removed 6 bases from V and 0 bases from J, with 18 bases in between. CDR3 coding DNA: TGTGCCAGCAGCCCCCCCCAGGAGCTTGTCTCTGGAAACACCATATATTTT. Its translation is CASSPPQELVSGNTIYF.

The chain recombines TRBV29-1 with TRBJ1-3; the D is unclear. V shed 3 bases and J shed 4 bases, with 4 bases lying between them. This CDR3 comprises 11 residues. CDR1 is SQVTM, CDR2 ANQGSEA, per germline. CDR3 sequence reads: CSVEEGNTIYF. The CDR3 DNA follows: TGCAGCGTTGAGGAAGGAAACACCATATATTTT.

This chain uses TRBV29-1 with TRBJ1-2; 8 nucleotides line up with TRBD1. Germline CDR1 is SQVTM and CDR2 is ANQGSEA. CDR3 size: 14 residues. With V trimmed by 0 bases and J by 11 bases, 11 bases remained unmatched. The CDR3 region has the DNA TGCAGCGTTGAAGATTGGGGACAGGTGTCTGGGTACACCTTC. Its translation is CSVEDWGQVSGYTF.

This clonotype was picked up a small number of times. This rearrangement joins TRBV20-1 to TRBJ2-1, with 11 bases aligning to TRBD2. CDR3 length: 16 residues. The germline V gene encodes CDR1 DFQATT and CDR2 SNEGSKA (reference sequence). Trimming at V came to 0 bases and at J to 4 bases, leaving 5 bases not matched to a gene. The CDR3 sequence: CSAREASGGFYNEQFF. CDR3 sequence (DNA): TGCAGTGCTAGAGAGGCTAGCGGGGGGTTTTACAATGAGCAGTTCTTC.